What follows describes a single T cell receptor (beta chain). Authors' data handling: The authors estimated nucleated cell counts from reference gene primer amplification. Here immunoSEQ multiplex PCR was the method, and the copy in TCRdb shows in-frame clones only, minus some. V and J calls and clone size follow that table, whereas D and trimming were derived from the DNA. The data show hundreds of thousands of clones, about 91% seen once. The record originates from a study of blood T cell repertoires in COVID-19. The germline V and J ends were trimmed by 2 bases and 1 base, with 11 bases remaining between them. Germline V gene lookup returns CDR1 MNHEY and CDR2 SVGAGI. This CDR3 is 15 amino acids long.

The sequenced sample was PBMCs or T cells enriched from blood (not recorded which). The TCR comes from a woman between 18 and 30 years old who had recovered from COVID-19. The chain carries TRBV6-5 and TRBJ1-1; D is unresolved. As DNA, the CDR3 is TGTGCCAGCAGTTACCCCGAACAGAAGAACACTGAAGCTTTCTTT. Residues: CASSYPEQKNTEAFF.